Here is one T cell receptor (beta chain) with its context. This sample is part of a study of T cell responses to AZD1222 COVID-19 vaccine. Sequenced by immunoSEQ multiplex PCR; TCRdb stores in-frame clones only, minus some. This repertoire shows approximately 180,000 clones, approximately 90% found once; its top ten account for 3.6%. The receptor was isolated from an adult who received the MenACWY meningococcal vaccine as a control. The source material was peripheral blood, sampled 28 days after the second dose of the MenACWY control vaccine.

The CDR3 DNA reads TGTGCCAGCAGCCTATGGCGGGTGGACACTGAAGCTTTCTTT. Translated, it gives CASSLWRVDTEAFF. This chain joins TRBV5-6 and TRBJ1-1; D unresolved. The V end lost 4 bases, the J end lost 3 bases, and 13 bases lay between the germline ends. CDR3 length equals 14 residues. The V gene's germline CDR1 is SGHDT and CDR2 YYEEEE. The complete variable domain, with remaining parts taken from reference TRBV5-6 and TRBJ1-1, reads DAGVTQSPTHLIKTRGQQVTLRCSPKSGHDTVSWYQQALGQGPQFIFQYYEEEERQRGNFPDRFSGHQFPNYSSELNVNALLLGDSALYLCASSLWRVDTEAFFGQGTRLTVV.